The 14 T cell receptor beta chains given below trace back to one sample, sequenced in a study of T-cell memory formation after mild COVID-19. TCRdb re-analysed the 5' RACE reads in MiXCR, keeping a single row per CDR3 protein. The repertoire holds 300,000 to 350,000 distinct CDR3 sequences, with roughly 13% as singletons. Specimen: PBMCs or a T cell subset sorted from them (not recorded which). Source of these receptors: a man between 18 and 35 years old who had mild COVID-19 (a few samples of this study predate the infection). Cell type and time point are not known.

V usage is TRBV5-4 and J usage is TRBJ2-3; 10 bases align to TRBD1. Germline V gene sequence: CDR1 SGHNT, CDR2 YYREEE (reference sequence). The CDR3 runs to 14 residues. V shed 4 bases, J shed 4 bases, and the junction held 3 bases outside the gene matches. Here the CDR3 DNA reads TGTGCCAGCAGCCGACAGGGGGCCTCAGATACGCAGTATTTT. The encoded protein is CASSRQGASDTQYF.

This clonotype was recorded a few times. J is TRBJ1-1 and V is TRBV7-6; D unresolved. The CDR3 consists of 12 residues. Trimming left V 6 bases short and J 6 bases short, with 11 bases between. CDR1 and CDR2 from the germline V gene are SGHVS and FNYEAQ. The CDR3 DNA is TGTGCCAGCAGTCCCCGGGCAGCTGAAGCTTTCTTT. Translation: CASSPRAAEAFF. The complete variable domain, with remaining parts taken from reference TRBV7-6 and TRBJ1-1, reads GAGVSQSPRYKVTKRGQDVALRCDPISGHVSLYWYRQALGQGPEFLTYFNYEAQQDKSGLPNDRFSAERPEGSISTLTIQRTEQRDSAMYRCASSPRAAEAFFGQGTRLTVV.

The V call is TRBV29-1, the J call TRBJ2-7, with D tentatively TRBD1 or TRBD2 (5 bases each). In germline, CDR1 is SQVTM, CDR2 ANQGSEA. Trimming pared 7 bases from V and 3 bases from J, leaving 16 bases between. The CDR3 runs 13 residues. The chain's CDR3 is CSAGAGDLYEQYF. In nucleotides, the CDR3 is TGCAGCGCCGGGGCCGGGGACCTCTACGAGCAGTACTTC.

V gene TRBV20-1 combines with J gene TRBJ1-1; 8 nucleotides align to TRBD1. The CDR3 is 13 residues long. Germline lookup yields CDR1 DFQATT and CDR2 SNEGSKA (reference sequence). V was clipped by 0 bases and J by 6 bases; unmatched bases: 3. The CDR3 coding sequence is TGCAGTGCTAGAGACAGGGGGCAGGCTGAAGCTTTCTTT. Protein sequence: CSARDRGQAEAFF.

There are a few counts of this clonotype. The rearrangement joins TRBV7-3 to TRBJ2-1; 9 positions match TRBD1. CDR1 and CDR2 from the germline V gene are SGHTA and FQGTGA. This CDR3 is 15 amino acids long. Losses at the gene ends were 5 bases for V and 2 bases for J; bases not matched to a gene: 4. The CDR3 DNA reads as TGTGCCAGCAGCCTAGGGACAGGGCCCTACAATGAGCAGTTCTTC. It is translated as CASSLGTGPYNEQFF.

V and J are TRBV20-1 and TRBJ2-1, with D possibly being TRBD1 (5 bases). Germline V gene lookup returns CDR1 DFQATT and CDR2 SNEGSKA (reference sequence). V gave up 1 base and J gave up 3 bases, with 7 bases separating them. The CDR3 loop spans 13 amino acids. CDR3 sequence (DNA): TGCAGTGCTAGAGGGGGCCTCTACAATGAGCAGTTCTTC. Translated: CSARGGLYNEQFF.

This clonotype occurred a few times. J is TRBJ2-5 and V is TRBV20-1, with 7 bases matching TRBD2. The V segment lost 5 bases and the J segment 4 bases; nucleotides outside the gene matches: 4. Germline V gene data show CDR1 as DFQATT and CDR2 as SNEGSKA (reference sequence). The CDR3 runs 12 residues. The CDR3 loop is CSAPAGLETQYF. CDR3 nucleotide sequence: TGCAGTGCTCCAGCGGGGTTAGAGACCCAGTACTTC.

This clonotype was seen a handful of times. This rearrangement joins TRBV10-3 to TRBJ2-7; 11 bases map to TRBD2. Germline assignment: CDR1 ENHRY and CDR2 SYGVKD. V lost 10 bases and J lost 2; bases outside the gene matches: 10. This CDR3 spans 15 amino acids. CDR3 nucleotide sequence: TGTGCCACTCGGGGAGGGACTAGCGGAGCCTACGAGCAGTACGTC. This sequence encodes CATRGGTSGAYEQYV.

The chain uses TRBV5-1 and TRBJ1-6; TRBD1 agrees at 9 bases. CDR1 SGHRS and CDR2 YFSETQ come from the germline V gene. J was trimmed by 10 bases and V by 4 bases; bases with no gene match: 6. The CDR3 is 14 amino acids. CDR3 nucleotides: TGCGCCAGCAGCCCGGGACAGGGAGAATCACCCCTCCACTTT. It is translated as CASSPGQGESPLHF.

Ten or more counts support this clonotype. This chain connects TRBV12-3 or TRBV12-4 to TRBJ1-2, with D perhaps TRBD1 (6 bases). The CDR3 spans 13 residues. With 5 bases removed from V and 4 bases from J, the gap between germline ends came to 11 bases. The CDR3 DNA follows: TGTGCCAGCAGTCCGACAGGCGCCTATGGCTACACCTTC. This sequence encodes CASSPTGAYGYTF.

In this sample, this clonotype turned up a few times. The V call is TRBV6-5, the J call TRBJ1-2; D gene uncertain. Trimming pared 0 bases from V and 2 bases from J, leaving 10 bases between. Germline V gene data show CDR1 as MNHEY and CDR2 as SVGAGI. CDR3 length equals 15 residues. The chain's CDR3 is CASSYSGRINYGYTF. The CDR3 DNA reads TGTGCCAGCAGTTACTCTGGACGGATCAACTATGGCTACACCTTC.

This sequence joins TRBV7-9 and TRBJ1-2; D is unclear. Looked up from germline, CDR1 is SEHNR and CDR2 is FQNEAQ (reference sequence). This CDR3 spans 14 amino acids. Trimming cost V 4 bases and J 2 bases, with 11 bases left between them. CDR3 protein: CASSSYGRNYGYTF. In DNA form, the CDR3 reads TGTGCCAGCAGCTCTTACGGCAGAAACTATGGCTACACCTTC.

CDR3 DNA sequence: TGTGCCACCAGCAGAGCTATCCAAGAGACCCAGTACTTC. Translation: CATSRAIQETQYF. The chain combines TRBV15 with TRBJ2-5; D gene unclear. V lost 1 base and J 1 base, leaving 4 bases between the germline ends. CDR1 and CDR2 (germline): LNHNV, YYDKDF (reference sequence). There are 13 residues in the CDR3.

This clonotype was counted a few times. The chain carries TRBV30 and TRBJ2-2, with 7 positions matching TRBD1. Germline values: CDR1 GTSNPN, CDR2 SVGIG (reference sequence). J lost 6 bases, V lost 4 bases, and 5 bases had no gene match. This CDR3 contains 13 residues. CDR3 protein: CAWTLQGPGELFF. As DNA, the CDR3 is TGTGCCTGGACCTTACAGGGGCCCGGGGAGCTGTTTTTT.